What follows are 3 T cell receptor beta chains derived from one specimen sequenced in a study of early T cells in non-severe SARS-CoV-2 infection. TCRdb re-called the 5' RACE reads with MiXCR, one entry per CDR3 protein. This sample carries about 87,000 distinct CDR3 sequences, around 13% of them seen once, and the ten largest clones take under 8%. The sequencing sample was made of whole blood. These receptors were obtained from an adult who was a healthcare worker with PCR-confirmed SARS-CoV-2 infection or an uninfected control (not recorded which).

In its sample, this clonotype was seen a few times. V usage is TRBV20-1 and J usage is TRBJ2-1; D gene ambiguous. Germline V gene data show CDR1 as DFQATT and CDR2 as SNEGSKA (reference sequence). Trimming stripped 0 bases from V and 7 bases from J, with 13 bases between. CDR3 size: 14 residues. The CDR3 loop is CSARDLGLPNEQFF. The CDR3 DNA sequence: TGCAGTGCTAGAGATCTGGGCCTTCCGAATGAGCAGTTCTTC.

This clonotype came up many times. J is TRBJ2-3 and V is TRBV6-5, with D unresolved. CDR3 length: 16 residues. Trimming removed 2 bases at V and 0 bases at J, with 12 bases between. Germline V gene sequence: CDR1 MNHEY, CDR2 SVGAGI. In DNA, the CDR3 is TGTGCCAGCAGTTACGAGGCAGCCTCTAGCACAGATACGCAGTATTTT. This translates into CASSYEAASSTDTQYF.

The V gene is TRBV7-2, the J gene TRBJ2-3; 9 bases are shared with TRBD1. The CDR3 is made up of 15 amino acids. Germline V gene lookup returns CDR1 SGHTA and CDR2 FQGNSA. V lost 0 bases and J lost 4; bases outside the gene matches: 2. CDR3 region: CASSLAGQGPDTQYF. As DNA, the CDR3 is TGTGCCAGCAGCTTAGCGGGACAGGGTCCAGATACGCAGTATTTT.